This T cell receptor beta chain was identified in a study of CD8+CD57+ T cells in acquired aplastic anemia. Study as a whole: DNA recovered from sorted CD4+ and CD8+ cells had a mean of about 3 ug. Study observations and caveats: A set of twenty-nine CD8+ CDR3 sequences was shared between patients and controls, and these sequences appeared highly expressed in patients.

Note on this clonotype: Its antigen is as yet unknown.

It was genomic DNA that served as the template for profiling TCR beta VDJ and CDR3. Each CDR3 protein is one row after TCRdb ran MiXCR on the reads. The data contain under 200,000 distinct CDR3 sequences, around half of them seen just once; the ten biggest clones take up over 25%. Germline V gives CDR1 SGHNT, CDR2 YYREEE (reference sequence). The CDR3 is 15 residues long. Deletions cut 2 bases from V and 1 base from J, with 13 bases between. It was patients with CD8+CD57+ cell expansion by flow cytometry who were chosen for sequencing. The J gene is TRBJ2-7, the V gene TRBV5-4; possible D gene TRBD2, 5 bases. Material: sorted CD4+, CD8+, or CD8+CD57+ T cells (not recorded which) from PBMCs. The TCR comes from a human donor with aplastic anemia. CDR3 DNA: TGTGCCAGCAGCTTTAGACGGGGAGCTTCCTACGAGCAGTACTTC. Its protein is CASSFRRGASYEQYF.